This T cell receptor beta chain was sequenced in a study of T cells in Graves' hyperthyroidism and ophthalmopathy. Findings and caveats of the study: Separating ophthalmopathy from stable hyperthyroidism was achieved by a 13 V-J model.

Trimming at V came to 3 bases and at J to 7 bases, leaving 3 bases not matched to a gene. This CDR3 spans 13 amino acids. Germline CDR1 and CDR2: SGDLS and YYNGEE. Using more than 7.5 ml of fresh peripheral blood, PBMCs were prepared. This clonotype was observed a few times. What it binds is unknown. Amplified regions were TCR beta CDR3 sequences from RNA transcripts. Initially, a first-round RT-PCR of the TCR CDR3 employed the HTBI primer set. TCRdb independently ran MiXCR on the multiplex PCR reads; one entry per CDR3 protein. The sample has 550,000 to 650,000 distinct CDR3 sequences, 11% to 15% seen once; the top ten hold over 11%.

Sequenced input: blood. This sequence originates from a woman in her thirties or forties with Graves' hyperthyroidism. This sequence joins TRBV9 and TRBJ2-2, with 7 bases aligning to TRBD2. CDR3 nucleotides: TGTGCCAGCAGCGGGGACTATGACGGGGAGCTGTTTTTT. Encoded protein: CASSGDYDGELFF. The complete variable domain, with remaining parts taken from reference TRBV9 and TRBJ2-2, reads DSGVTQTPKHLITATGQRVTLRCSPRSGDLSVYWYQQSLDQGLQFLIQYYNGEERAKGNILERFSAQQFPDLHSELNLSSLELGDSALYFCASSGDYDGELFFGEGSRLTVL.